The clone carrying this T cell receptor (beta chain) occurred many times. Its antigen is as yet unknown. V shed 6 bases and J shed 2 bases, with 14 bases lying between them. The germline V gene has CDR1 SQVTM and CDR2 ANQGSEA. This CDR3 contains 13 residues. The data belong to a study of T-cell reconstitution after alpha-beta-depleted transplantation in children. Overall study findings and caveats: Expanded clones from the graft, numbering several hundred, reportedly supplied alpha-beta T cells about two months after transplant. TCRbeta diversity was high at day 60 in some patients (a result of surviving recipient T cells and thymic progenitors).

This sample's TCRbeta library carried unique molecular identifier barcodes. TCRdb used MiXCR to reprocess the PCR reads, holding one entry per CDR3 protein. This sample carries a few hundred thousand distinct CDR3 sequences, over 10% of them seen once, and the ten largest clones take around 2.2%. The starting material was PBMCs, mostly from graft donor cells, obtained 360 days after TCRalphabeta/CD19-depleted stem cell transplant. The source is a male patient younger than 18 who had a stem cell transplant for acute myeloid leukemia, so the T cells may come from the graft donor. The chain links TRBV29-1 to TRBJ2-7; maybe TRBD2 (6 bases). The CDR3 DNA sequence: TGCAGCGTCGGTTCGGGAGCAACCTACGAGCAGTACTTC. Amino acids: CSVGSGATYEQYF.